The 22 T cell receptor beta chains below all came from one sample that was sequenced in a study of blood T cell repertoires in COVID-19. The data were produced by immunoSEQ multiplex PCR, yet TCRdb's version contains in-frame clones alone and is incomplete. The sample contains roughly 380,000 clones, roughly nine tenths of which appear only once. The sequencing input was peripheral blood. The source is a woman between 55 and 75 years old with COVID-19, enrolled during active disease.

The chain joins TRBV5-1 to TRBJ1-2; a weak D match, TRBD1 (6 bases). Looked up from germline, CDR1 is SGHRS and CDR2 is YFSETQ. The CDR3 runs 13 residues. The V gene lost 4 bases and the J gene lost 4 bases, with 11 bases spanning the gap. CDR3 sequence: CASSPDSSYGYTF. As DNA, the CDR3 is TGCGCCAGCAGCCCGGACAGCAGCTATGGCTACACCTTC.

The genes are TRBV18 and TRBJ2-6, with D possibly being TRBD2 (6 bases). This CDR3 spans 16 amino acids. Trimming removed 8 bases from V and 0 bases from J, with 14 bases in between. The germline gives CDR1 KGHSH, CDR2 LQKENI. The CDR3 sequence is CASIRDLNSGANVLTF. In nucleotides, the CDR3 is TGTGCCAGCATCAGGGACTTGAACTCTGGGGCCAACGTCCTGACTTTC.

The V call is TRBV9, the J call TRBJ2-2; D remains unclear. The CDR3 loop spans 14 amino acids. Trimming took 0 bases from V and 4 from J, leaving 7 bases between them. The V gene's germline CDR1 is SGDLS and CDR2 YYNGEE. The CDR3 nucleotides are TGTGCCAGCAGCGTAGCCACAAGCACCGGGGAGCTGTTTTTT. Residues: CASSVATSTGELFF.

The CDR3 coding sequence is TGTGCCAGTAGTATGACAGGGGGCTTGGAGACCCAGTACTTC. This encodes CASSMTGGLETQYF. The gene calls are TRBV19 and TRBJ2-5; 10 bases are shared with TRBD1. The germline CDR1 and CDR2 sequences are LNHDA and SQIVND (reference sequence). This CDR3 contains 14 residues. V was pared by 3 bases and J by 5 bases, with 3 bases of the junction left unmatched.

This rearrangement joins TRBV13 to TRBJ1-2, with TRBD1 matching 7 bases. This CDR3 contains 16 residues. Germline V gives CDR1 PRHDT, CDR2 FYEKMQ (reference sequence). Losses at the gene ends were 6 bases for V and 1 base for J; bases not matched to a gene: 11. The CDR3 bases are TGTGCCAGCAGTGACACAGGACAGGCTCTTAACTATGGCTACACCTTC. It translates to CASSDTGQALNYGYTF.

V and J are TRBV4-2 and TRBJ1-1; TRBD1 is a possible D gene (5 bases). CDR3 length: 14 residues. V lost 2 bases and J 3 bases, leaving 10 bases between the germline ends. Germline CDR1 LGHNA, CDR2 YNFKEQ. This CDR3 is CASSQWGGDTEAFF. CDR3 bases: TGTGCCAGCAGCCAATGGGGCGGGGACACTGAAGCTTTCTTT.

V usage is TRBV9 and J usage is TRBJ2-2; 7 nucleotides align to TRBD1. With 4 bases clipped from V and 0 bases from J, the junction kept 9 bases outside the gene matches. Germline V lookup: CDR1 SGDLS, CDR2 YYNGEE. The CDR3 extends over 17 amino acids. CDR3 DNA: TGTGCCAGCAGCCCTAGCAGGGGGTGGGCGAACACCGGGGAGCTGTTTTTT. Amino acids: CASSPSRGWANTGELFF.

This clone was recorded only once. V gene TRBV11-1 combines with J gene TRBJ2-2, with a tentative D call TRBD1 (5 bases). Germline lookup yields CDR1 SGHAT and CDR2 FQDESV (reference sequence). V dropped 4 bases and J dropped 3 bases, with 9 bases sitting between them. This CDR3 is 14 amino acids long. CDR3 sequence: CASSSGIDTGELFF. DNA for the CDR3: TGTGCCAGCAGCTCAGGGATCGACACCGGGGAGCTGTTTTTT.

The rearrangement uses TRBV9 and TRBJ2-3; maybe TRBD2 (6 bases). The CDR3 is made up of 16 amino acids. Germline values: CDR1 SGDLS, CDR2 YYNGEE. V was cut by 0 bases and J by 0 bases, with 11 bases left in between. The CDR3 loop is CASSVDGLTSTDTQYF. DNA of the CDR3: TGTGCCAGCAGCGTAGATGGACTAACTAGCACAGATACGCAGTATTTT. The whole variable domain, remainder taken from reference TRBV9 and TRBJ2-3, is DSGVTQTPKHLITATGQRVTLRCSPRSGDLSVYWYQQSLDQGLQFLIQYYNGEERAKGNILERFSAQQFPDLHSELNLSSLELGDSALYFCASSVDGLTSTDTQYFGPGTRLTVL.

The CDR3 DNA reads as TGTGCCACCAGTGAAGGGGGCGCTTTAACTAACATTCAGTACTTC. Protein product: CATSEGGALTNIQYF. The chain recombines TRBV24-1 with TRBJ2-4, with TRBD1 identical over 7 bases. This CDR3 region has 15 residues. V was pared by 4 bases and J by 7 bases, with 9 bases of the junction left unmatched. Germline V CDR1 and CDR2: KGHDR, SFDVKD.

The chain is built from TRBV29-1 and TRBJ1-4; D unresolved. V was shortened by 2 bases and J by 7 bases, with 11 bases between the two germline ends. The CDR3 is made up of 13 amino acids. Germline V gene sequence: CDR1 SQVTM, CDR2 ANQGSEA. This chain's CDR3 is CSVEPRLSEKLFF. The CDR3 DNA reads TGCAGCGTTGAACCCCGGTTGAGTGAAAAACTGTTTTTT.

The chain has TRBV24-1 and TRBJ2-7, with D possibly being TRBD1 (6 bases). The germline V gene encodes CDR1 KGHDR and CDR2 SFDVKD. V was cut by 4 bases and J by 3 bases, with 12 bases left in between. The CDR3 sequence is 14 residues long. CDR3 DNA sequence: TGTGCCACCAGTGACTACAGGGATAGCTACGAGCAGTACTTC. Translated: CATSDYRDSYEQYF.

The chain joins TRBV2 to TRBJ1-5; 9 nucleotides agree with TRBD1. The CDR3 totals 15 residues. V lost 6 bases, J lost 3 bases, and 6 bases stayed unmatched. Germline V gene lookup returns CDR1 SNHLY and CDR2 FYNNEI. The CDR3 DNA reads TGTGCCAGCAGATGGGACAGGGCGGCCAATCAGCCCCAGCATTTT. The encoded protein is CASRWDRAANQPQHF.

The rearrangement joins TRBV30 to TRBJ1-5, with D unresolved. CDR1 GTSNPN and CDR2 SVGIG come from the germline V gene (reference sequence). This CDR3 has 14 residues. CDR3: CAYSGLHSNQPQHF. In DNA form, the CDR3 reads TGTGCGTATAGCGGGCTTCATAGCAATCAGCCCCAGCATTTT.

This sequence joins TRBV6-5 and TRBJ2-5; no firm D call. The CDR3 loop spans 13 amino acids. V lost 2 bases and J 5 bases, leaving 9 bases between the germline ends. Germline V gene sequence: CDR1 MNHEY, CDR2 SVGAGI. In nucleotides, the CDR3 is TGTGCCAGCAGTTACGCAGGCTTGGAGACCCAGTACTTC. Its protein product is CASSYAGLETQYF.

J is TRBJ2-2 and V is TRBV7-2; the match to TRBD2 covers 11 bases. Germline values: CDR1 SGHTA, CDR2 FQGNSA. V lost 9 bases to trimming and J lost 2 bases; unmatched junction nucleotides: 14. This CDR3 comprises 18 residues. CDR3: CASPLKPSGGRNTGELFF. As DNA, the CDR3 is TGTGCCAGTCCACTTAAACCTAGCGGGGGGCGTAACACCGGGGAGCTGTTTTTT.

The CDR3 DNA reads as TGTGCCAGCAGCCCCGACAGGGGACAGATTGACTACACCTTC. Translating it yields CASSPDRGQIDYTF. This sequence joins TRBV7-3 and TRBJ1-2; 8 bases are a match to TRBD1. J lost 10 bases, V lost 5 bases, and 12 bases had no gene match. The CDR3 totals 14 residues. Germline assignment: CDR1 SGHTA and CDR2 FQGTGA.

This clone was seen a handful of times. CDR3 nucleotide sequence: TGTGCCAGCAGGCTAGTCGGGGCTGGAAACACCATATATTTT. This translates into CASRLVGAGNTIYF. V is TRBV7-9 and J is TRBJ1-3; the D is unclear. V was trimmed by 6 bases and J by 2 bases, leaving 11 bases between them. The CDR3 has 14 amino acids. The germline CDR1 and CDR2 sequences are SEHNR and FQNEAQ (reference sequence).

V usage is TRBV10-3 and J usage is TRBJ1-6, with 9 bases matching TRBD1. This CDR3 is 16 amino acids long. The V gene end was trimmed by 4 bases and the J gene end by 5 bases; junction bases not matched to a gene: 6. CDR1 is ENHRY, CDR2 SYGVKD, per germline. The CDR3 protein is CAISARDRVDNSPLHF. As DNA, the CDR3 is TGTGCCATCAGTGCACGGGACAGGGTAGATAATTCACCCCTCCACTTT.

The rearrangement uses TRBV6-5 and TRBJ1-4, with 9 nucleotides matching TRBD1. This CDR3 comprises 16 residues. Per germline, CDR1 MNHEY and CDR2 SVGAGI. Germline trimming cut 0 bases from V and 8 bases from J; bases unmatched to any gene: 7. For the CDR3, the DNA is TGTGCCAGCAGTTACTCTGCGGGACAGGGACACGAAAAACTGTTTTTT. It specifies CASSYSAGQGHEKLFF.

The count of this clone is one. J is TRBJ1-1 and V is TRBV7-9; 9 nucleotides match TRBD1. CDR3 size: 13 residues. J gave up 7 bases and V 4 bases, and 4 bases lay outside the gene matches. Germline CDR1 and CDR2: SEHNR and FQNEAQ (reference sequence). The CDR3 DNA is TGTGCCAGCAGCTACACAGGGGGCAATGAAGCTTTCTTT. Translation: CASSYTGGNEAFF.

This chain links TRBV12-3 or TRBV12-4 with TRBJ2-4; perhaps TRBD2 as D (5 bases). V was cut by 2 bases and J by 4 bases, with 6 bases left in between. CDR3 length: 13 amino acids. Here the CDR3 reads CASSLSGKNIQYF. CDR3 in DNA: TGTGCCAGCAGTTTAAGCGGAAAAAACATTCAGTACTTC.